The sequence of this TCR beta chain was determined in a study of cytomegalovirus exposure and HLA in healthy donors (dated by TCRdb to 2016 to 2017). About the study as a whole: An earlier analysis of 587 of the donors reported about 280 Gb of sequence data and around 100 million unique TCR beta sequences obtained from 180 million or so T cells. Roughly 300 gigabases of sequencing data and around 90 million unique TCR sequences made up an early release that covered 500 to 700 HLA-typed donors. Of the roughly 410 genotyped donors, less than 85% were placed in the genetic ancestry cluster associated with self-reported Caucasian donors. The aim of the study was to test whether cataloging public T cell receptors could identify signatures of past pathogen exposure. The study used immunosequencing to profile the T cell repertoires of approximately 690 subjects and linked those repertoires to cytomegalovirus serostatus. In addition to the first cohort of around 670 subjects, a separate validation cohort of 100 to 150 different subjects was used. To predict cytomegalovirus infection status, the study brought together high-throughput TCR immunosequencing, statistical association of individual TCRs with disease status, and machine learning. To study patterns of TCR occurrence, a later analysis re-analyzed previously published TCR beta repertoires from 550 to 800 donors and added high-resolution HLA genotyping. Rather than using new phenotypic data, the later analysis identified candidate immune exposures from TCR beta sequences and from how often those sequences occurred across donors. In an earlier analysis of 550 to 700 of the donors, high-throughput TCR beta sequencing was used to judge whether each TCR beta V gene segment behaved as functional or pseudogenic. Alongside the repertoire data, information on donor age, sex, ethnicity and CMV serostatus was compiled. A later genetic analysis took genome-wide SNP genotypes for about three fifths of the roughly 700 donors and used that subset as a discovery cohort. All discovery cohort repertoires had been generated on a single sequencing platform. Both class I and class II loci were covered by HLA typing, at four-digit resolution. Typing coverage varied by locus: roughly 620-640 donors for A, B, C, DRB1 and DQB1; more than 500 for DQA1; nearly 610 for DPA1; under 490 for DPB1. Four or five DR-DQ haplotypes were handled as single units for association and clustering because linkage in the cohort was strong. On average, around 230,000 unique TCR beta nucleotide sequences were sequenced per donor among roughly 430 genotyped donors of the cohort, with roughly a sixth of those sequences being non-productive.

CDR1 LGHNA and CDR2 YNFKEQ were looked up in the germline V gene. Relative to germline, V is 1 base shorter and J is 0 bases shorter, with 11 bases between their ends. Including cysteine and phenylalanine, the CDR3 has 16 amino acids. Just the 48-base CDR3 DNA is kept, in frame starting at base 1. Turning to this clone: It has no known antigen specificity. Within one base of it there is no much larger clone, and no base qualities were kept.

Library preparation was by the immunoSEQ multiplex PCR assay. For the multiplex PCR, a mixture combining 60 forward primers for TCR Vbeta segments and 13 reverse primers for TCR Jbeta segments was used. The CDR3 region of rearranged TCR beta genes was amplified from genomic DNA by a multiplex PCR assay. The Illumina HiSeq System was used to sequence the amplified TCR beta libraries as 87-base-pair reads. The source study handled its data this way. Across the 666 repertoires, a later analysis counted 75 million to 90 million unique TCR beta chains, roughly 11 million of which were shared by at least two donors. Raw reads were error-corrected and collapsed into unique sequences with a nearest-neighbor algorithm that merged closely related sequences to remove PCR and sequencing errors. Alignment of CDR3 sequences to IMGT reference sequences was used to assign V, D and J gene segments. For a sequence to be retained, a match of at least six nucleotides to both a V gene segment and a J gene segment was required. A rearrangement counted as productive if the CDR3 had no stop codons and remained in frame with V and J, and every other rearrangement counted as non-productive. Following IMGT convention, CDR3 was defined as the stretch from the second conserved V-encoded cysteine up to the conserved J-encoded phenylalanine. The earlier analysis of some 550 of the donors excluded any sequence lacking an unambiguous match to a single V gene segment. In an earlier analysis of approximately 500 of the donors, a V segment was called functional when productive rearrangements were above 56.7%, and segregating when the standard deviation between donors exceeded 5%. To diagnose cytomegalovirus status from the catalog of TCR beta chain sequences, a statistical classification framework was built. In a later analysis, TCR nucleotide sequences were compared against IMGT/GENE-DB human TR gene sequences so that V and J genes could be assigned. In a later analysis, CDR3 sequences and most-parsimonious VDJ recombination scenarios were assigned using the TCRdist pipeline. In a later analysis, every TCR beta chain was defined by the combination of its CDR3 amino acid sequence and its V-gene family, and reads without a unique V-gene family were dropped. In a later analysis, 500 to 650 highly shared, low-generation-probability nucleotide sequences were removed to address suspected cross-contamination and a sequencing artifact. In a later analysis, a clonal expansion index for each public chain was calculated from normalized within-repertoire ranks of inferred template counts. A later analysis computed generation probabilities with a VDJ recombination model fitted to out-of-frame rearrangements, and checked the results against IGoR. A later analysis scored TCR-TCR, TCR-HLA and TCR-CMV co-occurrence with hypergeometric tests, applying a repertoire-size bias correction to TCR pairs. A later analysis estimated false discovery rates by permuting HLA or CMV assignments 20 times. A later analysis grouped co-occurring TCRs with DBSCAN, adding TCRdist sequence similarity when clustering within HLA-allele-positive subsets. Repertoires with fewer than 30,000 or more than 120,000 public chains, plus five repertoires with anomalous nucleotide sharing, were excluded from co-occurrence clustering. This is the immuneACCESS table as TCRdb keeps it, with only in-frame sequences that have V and J called. A part of the clones is gone; compared with another copy, unresolved V genes explain less than half, and the rest is unexplained. The V and J calls and the clone size are those of that table, but D and trimming were determined from the DNA. For this sample there are some 200,000 clones; over 75% appear just once. Around 2% of the sample is in the top ten clones.

Summary of the overall study and its limitations: Because HLA typing was unavailable for some donors at each locus, only the typed subset was used in association tests. A total of fewer than 200 TCR beta chains were listed by the study as associated with cytomegalovirus. Correlated functional status among segregating V segments might be attributable to linkage disequilibrium, but an unknown experimental factor could not be ruled out. A few of the identified cytomegalovirus-associated TCR beta chains were confirmed in vitro to be specific for cytomegalovirus antigens. According to the authors, the approach could potentially be generalized to other disease states and immunological phenotypes. In a later analysis, some 18,000 TCR beta sequences were associated with specific HLA alleles at a false discovery rate of 0.05. V-gene and J-gene trimming of TCR beta chains was associated with a missense DCLRE1C variant in a later genetic analysis, and the association was replicated in an independent cohort. Immune exposure information for the cohort was limited to CMV serostatus. Because counts were too low, some 16 rarely observed V segments, including chromosome 9 orphons, were excluded from the earlier analysis of under 650 of the donors. According to a later genetic analysis, donors in an Asian-associated ancestry cluster had fewer N-insertions in productive TCRs than the approximately 610-donor mean. In this cohort, only TCR beta chains were sequenced, and detectable features were limited by the absence of alpha or paired-chain data. The classifier was reported to diagnose cytomegalovirus status with high specificity and sensitivity in both the original cohort and the validation cohort. When HLA alleles, especially DR and DQ, strongly co-occurred, TCR associations were difficult to assign to individual alleles. In an earlier analysis of fewer than 700 of the donors, most TCR beta V segments appeared in productive rearrangements about 87% or about 30% of the time, broadly matching IMGT annotations. In a later analysis, several top co-occurrence clusters were reported to appear linked to parvovirus B19, influenza, CMV and Epstein-Barr virus. Because the 87-base-pair reads could not distinguish some IMGT-functional V segments, including TRBV6-2 and TRBV6-3, those segments were excluded. Across donors, most TCR sequences were observed very rarely, whereas some public TCRs were present in many individuals. A group of highly shared sequence variants was considered likely to be a technical artifact of the sequencing pipeline. The presence/absence analyses assumed that sequencing depth was roughly uniform across donors, and that assumption may not be true. According to a later analysis, most CMV-associated TCR beta chains appeared to be HLA-restricted, and the HLA associations seemed to be driven largely by CMV exposure. A further reported finding was that TCR beta sequences accurately predicted the HLA-A and HLA-B alleles for most subjects in the first cohort. A later analysis found that HLA-associated TCR beta chains were more clonally expanded and had lower generation probabilities than equally common non-associated chains. A later analysis found that TCR association rates varied across HLA loci, with DRB1 alleles showing the most associated TCRs and HLA-C alleles the fewest.

In total, 500 to 700 healthy bone marrow donors made up the cohort. At the time of sampling, every cohort member was nominally healthy, though immune exposures that went unrecorded were likely present. The donor tested CMV seronegative and was one of the 352 seronegative cohort members. A peripheral blood sample was collected from each donor, and TCR beta sequencing was performed on peripheral blood mononuclear cells. Genomic DNA was extracted from the blood cell samples with the Qiagen DNeasy Blood Extraction Kit. The origin of this receptor is a man in his late teens or twenties in good health and CMV-seronegative. The chain was built from TRBV4-2 and TRBJ2-3; tentative D gene TRBD1, with 6 bases matching. What was sequenced was PBMCs. The DNA reads as follows: TGTGCCAGCAGCCAAGGACAGGCCCCTAGCACAGATACGCAGTATTTT. It codes for CASSQGQAPSTDTQYF.